There are a few counts of the clone carrying this T cell receptor (beta chain). The data are from a study of blood T cell repertoires in COVID-19. About the study: Sites in the United States, Italy and Spain provided acute and convalescent COVID-19 samples. PBMCs, B-cell-depleted T cells, or T cells were the source of the cDNA or gDNA that made up the material.

The CDR3 sequence is 16 residues long. Germline V gives CDR1 KGHSY, CDR2 FQNENV. The trim removed 1 base at V and 4 bases at J, leaving 8 bases unmatched. Per the original data handling: Scientists estimated how many nucleated cells there were by amplifying reference gene primers. TCRdb's copy holds only in-frame clones and misses some; the assay was immunoSEQ multiplex PCR. For V, J and clone size, that table is used; D and trimming come from the DNA. The sample consists of 240,000 or so clones, around four fifths of them appearing once. The sequence derives from a woman aged 55-70 years with active or convalescent COVID-19. The sample was peripheral blood. The rearrangement links TRBV16 to TRBJ2-3, with 7 bases lining up with TRBD1. CDR3 protein: CASSQFLTGVSDTQYF. CDR3 coding DNA: TGTGCCAGCAGCCAATTCCTCACAGGGGTTTCAGATACGCAGTATTTT.